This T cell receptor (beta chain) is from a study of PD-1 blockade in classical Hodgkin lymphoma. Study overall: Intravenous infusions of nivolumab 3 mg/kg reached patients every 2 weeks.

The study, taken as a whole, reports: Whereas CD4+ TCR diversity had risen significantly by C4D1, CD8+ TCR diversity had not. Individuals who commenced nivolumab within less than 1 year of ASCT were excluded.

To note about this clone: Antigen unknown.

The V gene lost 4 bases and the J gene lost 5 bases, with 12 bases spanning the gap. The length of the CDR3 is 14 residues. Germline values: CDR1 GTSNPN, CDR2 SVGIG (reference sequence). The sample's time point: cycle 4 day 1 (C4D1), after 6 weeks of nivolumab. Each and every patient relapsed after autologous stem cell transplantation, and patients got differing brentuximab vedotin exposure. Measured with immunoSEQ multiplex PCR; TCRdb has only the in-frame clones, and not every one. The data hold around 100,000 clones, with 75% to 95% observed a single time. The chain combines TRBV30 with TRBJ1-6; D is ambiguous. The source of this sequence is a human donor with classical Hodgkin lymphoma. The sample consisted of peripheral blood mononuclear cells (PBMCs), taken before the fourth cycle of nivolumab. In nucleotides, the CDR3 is TGTGCCTGGACCCGACACCTCAATAATTCACCCCTCCACTTT. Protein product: CAWTRHLNNSPLHF. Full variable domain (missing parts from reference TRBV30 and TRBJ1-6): SQTIHQWPATLVQPVGSPLSLECTVEGTSNPNLYWYRQAAGRGLQLLFYSVGIGQISSEVPQNLSASRPQDRQFILSSKKLLLSDSGFYLCAWTRHLNNSPLHFGNGTRLTVT.